The 17 T cell receptor beta chains listed next were all sequenced from one sample in a study of T cell responses to AZD1222 COVID-19 vaccine (TCRdb year 2021). Libraries were constructed by the immunoSEQ multiplex PCR assay. TCRdb took this table from immuneACCESS and kept in-frame rearrangements with V and J called. Such tables lack part of the clones; where checked against another copy, unresolved V genes explain under half of the gap, and the rest is unexplained. Present in this sample are 130,000 or so clones, 89% of which were seen just once. The ten largest account for around 9.5% of the sample. Read against the paper, the sample's time point label means: about 28 days (+/-7) after the second vaccine dose. Sequencing used peripheral blood, obtained 28 days after the second AZD1222 dose. The source is an adult who received the AZD1222 COVID-19 vaccine.

V is TRBV6-4 and J is TRBJ2-1, with 9 bases that match TRBD2. V lost 6 bases to trimming and J lost 2 bases; unmatched junction nucleotides: 17. This CDR3 contains 19 residues. The germline gives CDR1 MRHNA, CDR2 SNTAGT. CDR3 nucleotide sequence: TGTGCCAGCAGCCCACGGTTAGCGGGAGATCTGAGGGCCTACAATGAGCAGTTCTTC. Its translation is CASSPRLAGDLRAYNEQFF.

The chain joins TRBV27 to TRBJ1-6; D not resolved. Germline V gives CDR1 MNHEY, CDR2 SMNVEV (reference sequence). The CDR3 has 16 amino acids. Trimming took 0 bases from V and 6 from J, leaving 12 bases between them. CDR3 DNA sequence: TGTGCCAGCAGTTTATCGCGTACAGAACGTAATTCACCCCTCCACTTT. It encodes CASSLSRTERNSPLHF.

The chain has TRBV5-4 and TRBJ1-4; 7 nucleotides agree with TRBD1. The length of the CDR3 is 15 residues. In germline, CDR1 is SGHNT, CDR2 YYREEE (reference sequence). The J segment lost 0 bases and the V segment lost 4 bases, leaving 3 bases of the junction unmatched. The CDR3 sequence is CASSVGTATNEKLFF. CDR3 in DNA: TGTGCCAGCAGCGTCGGGACAGCAACTAATGAAAAACTGTTTTTT.

The rearrangement links TRBV3-1 (or the pseudogene TRBV3-2) to TRBJ1-2, with a tentative D call TRBD1 (6 bases). The germline CDR1 and CDR2 sequences are LGHDT and YNNKEL (reference sequence). V was shortened by 0 bases and J by 0 bases, with 20 bases between the two germline ends. This CDR3 is built from 19 residues. CDR3 DNA sequence: TGTGCCAGCAGCCAAGATCCTGCCGGGACAAAAAGTGCTAACTATGGCTACACCTTC. Its protein product is CASSQDPAGTKSANYGYTF.

The V and J genes are TRBV27 and TRBJ2-7; D call uncertain. Trimming removed 3 bases from V and 2 bases from J, with 11 bases in between. The CDR3 consists of 14 residues. Germline V gene lookup returns CDR1 MNHEY and CDR2 SMNVEV (reference sequence). The CDR3 bases are TGTGCCAGCAGTTTCACGGCATTACCCTACGAGCAGTACTTC. It yields the protein CASSFTALPYEQYF.

The chain uses TRBV7-9 and TRBJ2-1; D is possibly TRBD2 (6 bases). V lost 5 bases and J lost 4, with 15 bases in between. The germline V gene has CDR1 SEHNR and CDR2 FQNEAQ (reference sequence). This CDR3 region has 15 residues. The CDR3 loop reads CASSPPGTRYNEQFF. The CDR3 DNA reads as TGTGCCAGCAGCCCCCCCGGGACTCGATACAATGAGCAGTTCTTC.

The chain joins TRBV5-6 to TRBJ1-2, with D unclear. V was cut by 4 bases and J by 0 bases, with 13 bases left in between. CDR1 and CDR2 from the germline V gene are SGHDT and YYEEEE. The CDR3 is 15 amino acids. CDR3 DNA: TGTGCCAGCAGCCTACCCGGCCACCCTAACTATGGCTACACCTTC. Translating it yields CASSLPGHPNYGYTF.

This clone was seen a single time. V gene TRBV5-1 combines with J gene TRBJ1-1; 8 bases are a match to TRBD1. This CDR3 spans 16 amino acids. Trimming at V came to 4 bases and at J to 3 bases, leaving 11 bases not matched to a gene. Germline lookup yields CDR1 SGHRS and CDR2 YFSETQ. The CDR3 spells CASSKASKTGDTEAFF. The CDR3 nucleotides are TGCGCCAGCAGCAAAGCCTCTAAGACAGGGGACACTGAAGCTTTCTTT.

This chain connects TRBV10-3 to TRBJ1-1, with unresolved D. The CDR3 covers 15 residues. Trimming took 0 bases from V and 1 from J, leaving 9 bases between them. Germline V gives CDR1 ENHRY, CDR2 SYGVKD. The CDR3: CAISESVFRNTEAFF. As DNA, the CDR3 is TGTGCCATCAGTGAGTCGGTTTTCAGGAACACTGAAGCTTTCTTT.

This rearrangement joins TRBV5-4 to TRBJ2-3, with a weak D call TRBD2 (6 bases). Germline loops: CDR1 SGHNT, CDR2 YYREEE (reference sequence). V lost 3 bases to trimming and J lost 4 bases, with 12 bases between them. CDR3 length: 14 amino acids. The CDR3 protein is CASSSASAADTQYF. The CDR3, as DNA: TGTGCCAGCAGCTCGGCTAGCGCAGCAGATACGCAGTATTTT.

The V call is TRBV3-1 (or the pseudogene TRBV3-2), the J call TRBJ2-5; D gene ambiguous. Per the germline V gene, CDR1 is LGHDT and CDR2 is YNNKEL (reference sequence). The CDR3 consists of 12 residues. V lost 4 bases and J lost 2, with 5 bases in between. DNA of the CDR3: TGTGCCAGCAGCCGACCACAAGAGACCCAGTACTTC. Protein: CASSRPQETQYF.

The chain couples TRBV10-3 to TRBJ2-2, with D perhaps TRBD2 (5 bases). Germline lookup yields CDR1 ENHRY and CDR2 SYGVKD. V lost 3 bases, J lost 3 bases, and 11 bases lay in between. This CDR3 is built from 15 residues. CDR3: CAISEVGSHTGELFF. CDR3 in DNA: TGTGCCATCAGTGAAGTTGGGAGTCACACCGGGGAGCTGTTTTTT.

This clone showed up just a few times. This chain uses TRBV7-2 with TRBJ1-2; D gene unclear. CDR1 and CDR2 (germline): SGHTA, FQGNSA. The CDR3 covers 15 residues. V was pared by 1 base and J by 2 bases, with 11 bases between. CDR3 region: CASSLVVGGNYGYTF. The CDR3 DNA is TGTGCCAGCAGCTTAGTCGTGGGAGGGAACTATGGCTACACCTTC.

V usage is TRBV30 and J usage is TRBJ1-2; D is undetermined. There are 11 residues in the CDR3. V was clipped by 0 bases and J by 12 bases, with 11 bases between them. Germline lookup yields CDR1 GTSNPN and CDR2 SVGIG (reference sequence). The CDR3 spells CAWSVLGKHTF. The CDR3, as DNA: TGTGCCTGGAGTGTATTAGGGAAACACACCTTC. The variable domain in full, completed from reference TRBV30 and TRBJ1-2, reads SQTIHQWPATLVQPVGSPLSLECTVEGTSNPNLYWYRQAAGRGLQLLFYSVGIGQISSEVPQNLSASRPQDRQFILSSKKLLLSDSGFYLCAWSVLGKHTFGSGTRLTVV.

The genes are TRBV5-1 and TRBJ1-2; D possibly corresponds to TRBD1 (5 bases). Trimming took 1 base from V and 4 from J, leaving 14 bases between them. The CDR3 spans 15 residues. Per the germline V gene, CDR1 is SGHRS and CDR2 is YFSETQ. The CDR3 coding sequence is TGCGCCAGCAGCTTGTCCTGGGACTCTCTCTATGGCTACACCTTC. It encodes CASSLSWDSLYGYTF.

The sample holds a few counts of this clone. The gene calls are TRBV3-1 (or the pseudogene TRBV3-2) and TRBJ2-1; D is uncertain. V was clipped by 3 bases and J by 10 bases, with 16 bases between them. This CDR3 has 14 residues. CDR1 and CDR2 (germline): LGHDT, YNNKEL (reference sequence). The CDR3 region is CASSQGFYLPEQFF. The CDR3 region has the DNA TGTGCCAGCAGCCAGGGGTTCTATCTTCCCGAGCAGTTCTTC.

The chain links TRBV10-3 to TRBJ1-2, with D tentatively TRBD1 (5 bases). The length of the CDR3 is 12 residues. Germline V gives CDR1 ENHRY, CDR2 SYGVKD. Trimming took 3 bases from V and 4 from J, leaving 6 bases between them. As DNA, the CDR3 is TGTGCCATCAGTGACAGGGCCTATGGCTACACCTTC. Translation gives CAISDRAYGYTF.